A selection of T cell receptor beta chains follows, all from one sample in a study of PD-1 blockade in mismatch repair-deficient tumors. Generated by immunoSEQ multiplex PCR, the TCRdb table keeps only in-frame clones and is missing some. This sample yields roughly 53,000 clones, of which roughly 78% are seen a single time; about 3.5% belongs to the top ten. The sample was peripheral blood, taken 4 weeks after starting pembrolizumab. The receptors here all came from an adult with mismatch repair-deficient cancer. CDR3s include the opening cysteine and the closing phenylalanine or tryptophan. A D gene is named only where the DNA matches it firmly. Size is omitted from some rows. Given values are once, few, many or a class for expanded clones.

cdr3_aa cdr3_nt v_call d_call j_call cdr3_length clone_size
CSVGTDRGHETQYF TGCAGCGTGGGGACGGACAGGGGGCACGAGACCCAGTACTTC TRBV29-1 TRBD1 TRBJ2-5 14 -
CAWSVRGRGTGELFF TGTGCCTGGAGTGTACGGGGGCGCGGCACCGGGGAGCTGTTTTTT TRBV30 - TRBJ2-2 15 -
CATSSVGDWDTPYEQYF TGTGCCACCAGCAGTGTTGGAGACTGGGACACCCCCTACGAGCAGTACTTC TRBV15 - TRBJ2-7 17 -
CASSQYPGMTDTQYF TGCGCCAGCAGCCAATACCCCGGTATGACAGATACGCAGTATTTT TRBV5-1 - TRBJ2-3 15 -
CASQETANTEAFF TGTGCCTCACAGGAGACAGCGAACACTGAAGCTTTCTTT TRBV2 - TRBJ1-1 13 -
CASSLVVSQDSGNTIYF TGTGCCAGCAGCCTTGTTGTTAGCCAGGACTCTGGAAACACCATATATTTT TRBV5-5 - TRBJ1-3 17 -
CASGNRQIYEQYF TGTGCCAGCGGAAACAGACAGATCTACGAGCAGTACTTC TRBV27 - TRBJ2-7 13 -
CASSDALGGAWNQPQHF TGTGCCAGCAGTGATGCCCTTGGGGGGGCTTGGAATCAGCCCCAGCATTTT TRBV2 - TRBJ1-5 17 -
CATSSDVSSTDTQYF TGTGCCACCAGCTCCGATGTTTCTAGCACAGATACGCAGTATTTT TRBV15 - TRBJ2-3 15 -
CASSARDRGKYEQYF TGTGCCAGCAGCGCCCGGGACAGGGGAAAATACGAGCAGTACTTC TRBV9 TRBD1 TRBJ2-7 15 -
CAWSRFGNEQYF TGTGCCTGGAGTAGGTTTGGAAATGAGCAGTACTTC TRBV30 - TRBJ2-7 12 -
CASSDRTGGSQPQHF TGTGCCAGCAGTGACCGGACAGGGGGCTCTCAGCCCCAGCATTTT TRBV6-1 TRBD1 TRBJ1-5 15 -
CASSPLVGRYEQYF TGTGCCAGCAGTCCCCTTGTGGGGAGATATGAGCAGTACTTC TRBV6-5 - TRBJ2-7 14 -
CASSVHSREYSNQPQHF TGTGCCAGTAGTGTCCACTCCAGAGAATATAGCAATCAGCCCCAGCATTTT TRBV19 - TRBJ1-5 17 -
CASSDSGSLDTQYF TGTGCCAGCAGCGATAGCGGGAGTCTGGATACGCAGTATTTT TRBV9 TRBD2 TRBJ2-3 14 -
CASSPWAGDTEAFF TGTGCCAGCAGCCCCTGGGCAGGGGACACTGAAGCTTTCTTT TRBV9 - TRBJ1-1 14 -
CASSVSTGVRETQYF TGTGCCAGCAGCGTGAGCACAGGGGTAAGAGAGACCCAGTACTTC TRBV7-3 TRBD1 TRBJ2-5 15 once
CASSARGDSNQPQHF TGTGCCAGCAGCGCCCGGGGGGATAGCAATCAGCCCCAGCATTTT TRBV11-2 - TRBJ1-5 15 -
CASSYSGLAGSGELFF TGTGCCAGCAGTTACTCGGGACTAGCGGGTAGCGGGGAGCTGTTTTTT TRBV6-5 TRBD2 TRBJ2-2 16 -
CSVDRGSLGYTF TGCAGCGTAGACAGGGGTTCATTAGGCTACACCTTC TRBV29-1 TRBD1 TRBJ1-2 12 many
CAISRDLNTEAFF TGTGCCATCAGCCGGGATTTGAACACTGAAGCTTTCTTT TRBV10-3 - TRBJ1-1 13 -
CASSYGTASGGYTF TGTGCCAGCAGCTATGGGACCGCCTCTGGGGGCTACACCTTC TRBV7-3 - TRBJ1-2 14 many
CASRTGTGTEKLFF TGCGCCAGCAGAACCGGGACAGGGACTGAAAAACTGTTTTTT TRBV5-1 TRBD1 TRBJ1-4 14 -
CASTHLLTALDTEAFF TGTGCCAGCACCCATCTATTGACAGCCTTGGACACTGAAGCTTTCTTT TRBV7-9 - TRBJ1-1 16 many
CASSYVAAPNTGELFF TGTGCCAGCAGTTACGTGGCGGCCCCGAACACCGGGGAGCTGTTTTTT TRBV27 - TRBJ2-2 16 -
CASSSPAGETADTQYF TGTGCCAGCTCATCCCCGGCAGGGGAGACCGCAGATACGCAGTATTTT TRBV27 - TRBJ2-3 16 -
CASTLGNAETQYF TGTGCCAGCACCCTGGGGAACGCAGAGACCCAGTACTTC TRBV2 - TRBJ2-5 13 -
CASSQSTAGEGEQYF TGTGCCAGCAGCCAATCGACAGCGGGAGAAGGCGAGCAGTACTTC TRBV11-2 TRBD2 TRBJ2-7 15 -
CASMRNGQGYGYTF TGTGCCAGTATGAGGAACGGACAGGGCTATGGCTACACCTTC TRBV6-5 TRBD1 TRBJ1-2 14 -
CASSVRQGAIEKLFF TGTGCCAGCAGTGTCCGACAGGGGGCGATCGAAAAACTGTTTTTT TRBV6-1 TRBD1 TRBJ1-4 15 -
CASSLQGSSYEQYF TGTGCCAGCAGCTTACAGGGGTCCTCCTACGAGCAGTACTTC TRBV5-4 TRBD1 TRBJ2-7 14 few